The source of this T cell receptor beta chain is a study of OX40 agonist ivuxolimab in advanced cancers. Study information: Every 2 weeks, patients got intravenous ivuxolimab at one of six dose levels (0.01-10 mg/kg). Participants, 75% to 85% male, averaged 60 years of age, ranging from roughly 23 to 80.

In the case of this clone: Its antigen is unidentified.

Germline V CDR1 and CDR2: MDHEN, SYDVKM. J gave up 6 bases and V 8 bases, and 6 bases lay outside the gene matches. The CDR3 consists of 13 residues. Whole-study results and caveats: CD8+ T cells averaged more expanded clones than CD4+.

Clones were read by immunoSEQ multiplex PCR, and TCRdb kept only the in-frame ones, dropping some. The data show about 89,000 clones, around 90% seen once. The source material was CD4+ or CD8+ T cells sorted from blood, sampled in a trial of the OX40 agonist ivuxolimab. This receptor was taken from an adult with an advanced solid tumor such as melanoma, head and neck, liver or kidney cancer. This rearrangement joins TRBV28 to TRBJ2-3; TRBD1 agrees at 9 bases. DNA for the CDR3: TGTGCCAGCCGAGGACAGGGGTTGGATACGCAGTATTTT. Translating it yields CASRGQGLDTQYF.